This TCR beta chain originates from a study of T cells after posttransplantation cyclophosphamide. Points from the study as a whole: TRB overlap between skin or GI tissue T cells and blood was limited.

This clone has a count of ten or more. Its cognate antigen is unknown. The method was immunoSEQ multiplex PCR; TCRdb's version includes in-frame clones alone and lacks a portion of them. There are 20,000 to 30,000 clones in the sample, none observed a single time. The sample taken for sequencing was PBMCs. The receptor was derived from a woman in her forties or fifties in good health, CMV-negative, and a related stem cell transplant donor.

CDR3 nucleotides: TGCGCCAGCAGCCCAGACGGGGGGGTAAACTATGGCTACACCTTC. Translated, it gives CASSPDGGVNYGYTF. The rearrangement uses TRBV4-3 and TRBJ1-2, with D perhaps matching TRBD1 (5 bases). V was clipped by 4 bases and J by 2 bases, with 14 bases between them. The CDR3 runs 15 residues. Germline CDR1 reads LGHNA; CDR2 reads YSLEER.